A single sample gave rise to the 15 T cell receptor beta chains below, sequenced in a study of blood T cell repertoires in COVID-19. The data were produced by immunoSEQ multiplex PCR, yet TCRdb's version contains in-frame clones alone and is incomplete. The sample consists of some 300,000 clones, about nine tenths of them appearing once. The sequenced material came from peripheral blood. These receptor sequences come from a woman aged 45-65 years with COVID-19, enrolled during active disease.

The chain uses TRBV6-5 and TRBJ2-7, with D unresolved. Germline V gives CDR1 MNHEY, CDR2 SVGAGI. V shed 2 bases and J shed 2 bases, with 13 bases lying between them. The CDR3 has 15 amino acids. The CDR3 is CASSYDSGVPYEQYF. Written as DNA, the CDR3 is TGTGCCAGCAGTTACGACTCCGGAGTCCCCTACGAGCAGTACTTC.

This clone counts as medium-sized. The chain has TRBV15 and TRBJ2-2; perhaps TRBD2 as D (6 bases). The CDR3 extends over 21 amino acids. CDR1 is LNHNV, CDR2 YYDKDF, per germline (reference sequence). The V end lost 0 bases, the J end lost 1 base, and 24 bases lay between the germline ends. CDR3 sequence reads: CATSRERSSYGGQENTGELFF. Here the CDR3 DNA reads TGTGCCACCAGCAGAGAGAGAAGTTCTTATGGAGGGCAGGAGAACACCGGGGAGCTGTTTTTT.

The chain uses TRBV30 and TRBJ2-7; 11 bases fit TRBD2. With 0 bases clipped from V and 3 bases from J, the junction kept 4 bases outside the gene matches. Germline CDR1 GTSNPN, CDR2 SVGIG (reference sequence). The length of the CDR3 is 15 residues. CDR3 sequence reads: CAWSVIAGGYYEQYF. DNA of the CDR3: TGTGCCTGGAGTGTAATAGCGGGAGGGTACTACGAGCAGTACTTC.

J is TRBJ1-1 and V is TRBV7-8; 9 nucleotides line up with TRBD1. V lost 4 bases to trimming and J lost 9 bases; unmatched junction nucleotides: 6. Germline CDR1 is SGHVS and CDR2 is FQNEAQ. CDR3 length: 13 residues. The CDR3 loop is CASSSTGGGKAFF. The DNA of the CDR3 is TGTGCCAGCAGCTCTACAGGGGGCGGAAAAGCTTTCTTT. The variable domain in full, completed from reference TRBV7-8 and TRBJ1-1, reads GAGVSQSPRYKVAKRGQDVALRCDPISGHVSLFWYQQALGQGPEFLTYFQNEAQLDKSGLPSDRFFAERPEGSVSTLKIQRTQQEDSAVYLCASSSTGGGKAFFGQGTRLTVV.

The chain couples TRBV7-6 to TRBJ1-1; D is possibly TRBD1 (5 bases). Germline-derived CDR1 and CDR2 are SGHVS and FNYEAQ. CDR3 length: 14 residues. The V and J ends lost 5 bases and 7 bases respectively, with 17 bases between them. CDR3 in DNA: TGTGCCAGCAGCCCCAAGGGGATCTACGGTGAAGCTTTCTTT. It yields the protein CASSPKGIYGEAFF.

V gene TRBV10-3 combines with J gene TRBJ2-3, with 8 bases identical to TRBD2. The germline V gene has CDR1 ENHRY and CDR2 SYGVKD. J lost 6 bases, V lost 8 bases, and 7 bases had no gene match. CDR3 length: 13 amino acids. The CDR3 spells CAIGASGSDTQYF. CDR3 sequence (DNA): TGTGCCATCGGAGCTAGCGGGTCCGATACGCAGTATTTT.

This chain uses TRBV4-1 with TRBJ2-3; D gene uncertain. Trimming shortened V by 2 bases and J by 5 bases, and 17 bases separated the two germline ends. This CDR3 contains 16 residues. CDR1 is MGHRA, CDR2 YSYEKL, per germline. In DNA, the CDR3 is TGCGCCAGCAGCCAACCGGCAGGTGCAATTGTAGATACGCAGTATTTT. It encodes CASSQPAGAIVDTQYF.

This sequence joins TRBV12-5 and TRBJ2-1; 12 bases line up with TRBD2. Germline trimming cut 0 bases from V and 3 bases from J; bases unmatched to any gene: 3. The CDR3 covers 17 residues. The germline CDR1 and CDR2 sequences are LGHNT and FRNRAP. The CDR3 nucleotides are TGTGCTAGTGGTTTGGTACCGACTAGCGGGAGCTACAATGAGCAGTTCTTC. Translated, it gives CASGLVPTSGSYNEQFF.

The chain uses TRBV27 and TRBJ2-5; no definite D call. Germline V gene sequence: CDR1 MNHEY, CDR2 SMNVEV (reference sequence). The V end was cut by 7 bases, the J end by 7 bases, with 10 bases between. The CDR3 length is 11 residues. The CDR3 loop is CASTLRWTQYF. The CDR3 bases are TGTGCCAGCACCCTTCGGTGGACCCAGTACTTC.

The chain uses TRBV11-3 and TRBJ2-2; 7 bases agree with TRBD1. This CDR3 region has 13 residues. The germline gives CDR1 SGHNT, CDR2 YENEEA. V lost 9 bases, J lost 5 bases, and 6 bases stayed unmatched. CDR3 protein: CASLRGYTGELFF. DNA for the CDR3: TGTGCCAGTCTCAGGGGGTATACCGGGGAGCTGTTTTTT.

This clone has just a few counts. This chain links TRBV11-3 with TRBJ2-5, with TRBD2 matching 9 bases. There are 17 residues in the CDR3. Germline CDR1 and CDR2: SGHNT and YENEEA. V lost 0 bases to trimming and J lost 0 bases; unmatched junction nucleotides: 5. The CDR3 loop is CASSLDSLAGNQETQYF. CDR3 sequence (DNA): TGTGCCAGCAGCTTAGACAGCCTAGCGGGAAACCAAGAGACCCAGTACTTC.

The chain has TRBV9 and TRBJ1-6, with 7 bases lining up with TRBD1. Germline V lookup: CDR1 SGDLS, CDR2 YYNGEE. Trimming removed 0 bases from V and 6 bases from J; junction bases left unmatched: 3. The CDR3 covers 15 residues. The CDR3 loop reads CASSVGTGPNSPLHF. DNA of the CDR3: TGTGCCAGCAGCGTAGGGACAGGACCTAATTCACCCCTCCACTTT.

The rearrangement uses TRBV18 and TRBJ1-6, with 7 bases identical to TRBD1. This CDR3 has 16 residues. The germline V gene has CDR1 KGHSH and CDR2 LQKENI. V lost 3 bases, J lost 5 bases, and 7 bases stayed unmatched. The CDR3 loop reads CASSPLTGSHNSPLHF. The CDR3 nucleotides are TGTGCCAGCTCACCCTTGACAGGGTCCCATAATTCACCCCTCCACTTT.

The rearrangement joins TRBV4-2 to TRBJ2-2; D is perhaps TRBD2 (6 bases). Trimming took 1 base from V and 0 from J, leaving 12 bases between them. The CDR3 runs to 17 residues. Per the germline V gene, CDR1 is LGHNA and CDR2 is YNFKEQ. Here the CDR3 reads CASSQGSGGTNTGELFF. The CDR3 bases are TGTGCCAGCAGCCAAGGATCGGGCGGGACGAACACCGGGGAGCTGTTTTTT.

This chain uses TRBV4-1 with TRBJ2-2; TRBD2 matches at 7 bases. CDR3 length equals 16 residues. With 4 bases clipped from V and 0 bases from J, the junction kept 5 bases outside the gene matches. CDR1 is MGHRA, CDR2 YSYEKL, per germline. CDR3 sequence reads: CASSPAGSTNTGELFF. The CDR3 DNA follows: TGCGCCAGCAGCCCAGCGGGGTCAACGAACACCGGGGAGCTGTTTTTT.